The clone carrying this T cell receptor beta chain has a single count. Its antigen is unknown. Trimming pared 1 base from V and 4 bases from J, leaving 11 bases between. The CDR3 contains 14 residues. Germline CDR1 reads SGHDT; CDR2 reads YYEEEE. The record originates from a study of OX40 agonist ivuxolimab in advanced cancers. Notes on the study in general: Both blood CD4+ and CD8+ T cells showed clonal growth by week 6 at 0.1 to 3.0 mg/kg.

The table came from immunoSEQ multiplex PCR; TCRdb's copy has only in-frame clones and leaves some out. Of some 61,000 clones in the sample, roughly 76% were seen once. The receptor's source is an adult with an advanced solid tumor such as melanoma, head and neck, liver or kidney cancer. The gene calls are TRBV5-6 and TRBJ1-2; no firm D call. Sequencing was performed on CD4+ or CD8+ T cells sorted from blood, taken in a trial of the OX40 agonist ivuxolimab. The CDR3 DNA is TGTGCCAGCAGCTTGTCCGGGGTGGTCTATGGCTACACCTTC. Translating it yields CASSLSGVVYGYTF.